This TCR beta chain was documented in a study of T cells after yellow fever vaccination. In its sample, this clonotype was seen a few times. TCRdb reprocessed the 5' RACE reads via MiXCR and lists one record per CDR3 protein. The table has under 250,000 distinct CDR3 sequences, less than 3.5% seen once. The CDR3 runs to 13 residues. The germline V gene has CDR1 MNHEY and CDR2 SMNVEV (reference sequence). V dropped 4 bases and J dropped 5 bases, with 11 bases sitting between them. The TCR was taken from a man between 18 and 35 years old who received the YFV17D yellow fever vaccine. Sequenced here: CD4+ T cells sorted from PBMCs, sampled 10 days after the yellow fever booster vaccination. V is TRBV27 and J is TRBJ2-5, with unresolved D. DNA of the CDR3: TGTGCCAGCAGTTCAAGGGTGAGGGAGACCCAGTACTTC. Amino acid sequence: CASSSRVRETQYF.